Sequencing of this T cell receptor beta chain was carried out in a study of T-cell reconstitution after alpha-beta-depleted transplantation in children. Unique molecular identifiers were used in preparing the TCRbeta library. In TCRdb, the PCR reads were re-called with MiXCR into one record per CDR3 protein. Among more than 450,000 distinct CDR3 sequences listed, approximately 20% were seen once. V was pared by 6 bases and J by 4 bases, with 19 bases between. Germline CDR1 is MNHEY and CDR2 is SMNVEV (reference sequence). The CDR3 runs 15 residues. The chain links TRBV27 to TRBJ2-7; D perhaps matches TRBD1 (6 bases). The sample here was PBMCs from the stem cell graft donor, taken from the stem cell graft. The clonotype was recovered from a human donor who donated a stem cell graft to a child with acute lymphoblastic leukemia. CDR3 residues: CASSQNPEDRYEQYF. The CDR3, as DNA: TGTGCCAGCAGCCAAAACCCCGAGGACAGATACGAGCAGTACTTC.